This TCR beta chain emerged from a study of human T cells and chemical hapten exposure. Time point reported: patch test 2, 6 weeks after DPC sensitization. The sample's treatment: therapeutic diphenylcyclopropenone sensitization with weekly scalp DPC. This clonotype turned up a few times. What it binds is unknown. Per the germline V gene, CDR1 is MDHEN and CDR2 is SYDVKM. The CDR3 spans 16 residues. The V gene lost 2 bases and the J gene lost 4 bases, with 16 bases spanning the gap. The library gave individual cDNA molecules unique molecular identifiers. Methods used by the authors: Between about 23,224 and 700,000 TCRs appeared in each sample, and the median stood at around 92,000. A single record per CDR3 protein comes from TCRdb applying MiXCR to the RACE reads. These V and J calls are TCRdb output, not the study's own analysis. This sample yields under 450,000 distinct CDR3 sequences, of which around 6% are seen a single time; about 5.4% belongs to the top ten.

Notes on the study in general: Large CDR3 similarity clusters arose significantly more often from expanded TCRs than from controls.

This sequence joins TRBV28 and TRBJ2-3; D tentatively reads TRBD1 or TRBD2 (5 bases each). The clonotype originates from a woman aged 18-30 years with alopecia areata. Some clones in this sample may be carry-over from other donors' samples. The specimen was whole blood, collected in connection with sensitization to the hapten diphenylcyclopropenone (DPC). CDR3 protein: CASSLVAGRVADTQYF. Written as DNA, the CDR3 is TGTGCCAGCAGTTTAGTCGCGGGCAGGGTGGCAGATACGCAGTATTTT.